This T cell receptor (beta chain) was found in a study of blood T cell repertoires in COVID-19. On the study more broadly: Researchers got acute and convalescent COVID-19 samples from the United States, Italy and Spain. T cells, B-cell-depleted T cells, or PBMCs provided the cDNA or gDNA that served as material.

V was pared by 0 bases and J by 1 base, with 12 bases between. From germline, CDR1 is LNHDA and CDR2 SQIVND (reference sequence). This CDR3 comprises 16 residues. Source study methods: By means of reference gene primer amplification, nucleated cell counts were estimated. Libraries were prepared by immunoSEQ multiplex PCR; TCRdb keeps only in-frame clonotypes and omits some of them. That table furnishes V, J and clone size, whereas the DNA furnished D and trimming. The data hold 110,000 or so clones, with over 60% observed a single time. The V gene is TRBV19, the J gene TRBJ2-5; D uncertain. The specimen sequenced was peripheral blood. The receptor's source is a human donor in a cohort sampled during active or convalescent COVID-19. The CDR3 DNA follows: TGTGCCAGTAGTATAGATCATGGCTTCAGCCAAGAGACCCAGTACTTC. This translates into CASSIDHGFSQETQYF.